The 17 T cell receptor beta chains in this list originate from one sample, sequenced in a study of lymphopenia after photon versus proton radiotherapy. Only in-frame clones appear in the TCRdb table, and some are missing; sequencing was by immunoSEQ multiplex PCR. Here the sample spans about 28,000 clones, 65% to 85% being singletons. Sequencing used peripheral blood, obtained from a patient treated with photon-based radiotherapy. These receptors originate from a man over 45 with gastric cancer.

The V call is TRBV6-4, the J call TRBJ1-5; D not certain. With 0 bases removed from V and 9 bases from J, the gap between germline ends came to 6 bases. CDR3 length: 12 residues. CDR1 is MRHNA, CDR2 SNTAGT, per germline. The DNA for the CDR3 is TGTGCCAGCAGTGACTCTTTATCGCCCCAGCATTTT. Amino acids: CASSDSLSPQHF.

V usage is TRBV4-3 and J usage is TRBJ2-6, with D hard to call. V lost 0 bases and J lost 2, with 2 bases in between. The germline gives CDR1 LGHNA, CDR2 YSLEER. The CDR3 is 14 amino acids. This CDR3 is CASSQETGANVLTF. The CDR3 bases are TGCGCCAGCAGCCAAGAGACTGGGGCCAACGTCCTGACTTTC.

The J gene is TRBJ2-3, the V gene TRBV7-3, with D hard to call. Trimming took off 1 base at V and 3 bases at J, with 8 bases between the two ends. CDR1 and CDR2 (germline): SGHTA, FQGTGA. The CDR3 has 14 residues. CDR3: CASSLNWHTDTQYF. The DNA of the CDR3 is TGTGCCAGCAGCTTAAATTGGCATACAGATACGCAGTATTTT. Based on the CDR3 plus reference TRBV7-3 and TRBJ2-3, the full variable domain is GAGVSQTPSNKVTEKGKYVELRCDPISGHTALYWYRQSLGQGPEFLIYFQGTGAADDSGLPNDRFFAVRPEGSVSTLKIQRTERGDSAVYLCASSLNWHTDTQYFGPGTRLTVL.

This clone counts as medium-sized (0.01 to 0.1%). The J gene is TRBJ2-6, the V gene TRBV5-1, with D possibly being TRBD1 or TRBD2 (5 bases each). Germline assignment: CDR1 SGHRS and CDR2 YFSETQ. CDR3 length: 17 residues. V was shortened by 4 bases and J by 4 bases, with 18 bases between the two germline ends. CDR3 protein: CASSPGTDPQGANVLTF. The DNA of the CDR3 is TGCGCCAGCAGCCCCGGGACCGACCCGCAGGGGGCCAACGTCCTGACTTTC.

This clone counts as medium-sized (0.01 to 0.1%). V and J are TRBV27 and TRBJ2-4; D is uncertain. The germline V gene encodes CDR1 MNHEY and CDR2 SMNVEV (reference sequence). This CDR3 has 15 residues. V was clipped by 11 bases and J by 0 bases, with 17 bases between them. The DNA of the CDR3 is TGTGCCCGGCTGACGGAAGTCGGAGCCAAAAACATTCAGTACTTC. It codes for CARLTEVGAKNIQYF.

The rearrangement uses TRBV6-1 and TRBJ1-2; D unresolved. Germline loops: CDR1 MNHNS, CDR2 SASEGT. This CDR3 contains 13 residues. V was clipped by 3 bases and J by 4 bases, with 9 bases between them. CDR3 region: CASSEKVGYGYTF. The CDR3 DNA sequence: TGTGCCAGCAGTGAGAAGGTCGGCTATGGCTACACCTTC.

This clone showed up just once. The V gene is TRBV5-1, the J gene TRBJ1-4; D is uncertain. Germline V lookup: CDR1 SGHRS, CDR2 YFSETQ. V was pared by 7 bases and J by 6 bases, with 16 bases between. CDR3 length: 14 residues. CDR3 residues: CASGELIGDEKLFF. For the CDR3, the DNA is TGCGCCAGCGGGGAGCTCATTGGAGATGAAAAACTGTTTTTT.

Comment on this clone: This may arise from a read error, as a much more abundant clone is one base away. This chain connects TRBV6-1 to TRBJ1-5; 7 bases fit TRBD1. Germline V gene sequence: CDR1 MNHNS, CDR2 SASEGT. The CDR3 consists of 13 residues. Unmatched junction bases numbered 2, after V lost 6 bases and J lost 3 bases. The CDR3: CASRGQPNQPQHF. CDR3 DNA: TGTGCCAGCAGGGGACAGCCCAATCAGCCCCAGCATTTT.

Points on this clone: Other nucleotide sequences in the sample specify the same CDR3. This chain links TRBV6-1 with TRBJ2-3, with D unresolved. Trimming shortened V by 6 bases and J by 4 bases, and 5 bases separated the two germline ends. The germline V gene has CDR1 MNHNS and CDR2 SASEGT. The CDR3 has 11 amino acids. DNA of the CDR3: TGTGCCAGCAGCGGCTCAGATACGCAGTATTTT. It codes for CASSGSDTQYF.

This clone was counted a few times. The rearrangement uses TRBV5-1 and TRBJ2-3; 10 nucleotides align to TRBD2. The CDR3 is 16 amino acids. From germline, CDR1 is SGHRS and CDR2 YFSETQ. The J segment lost 2 bases and the V segment lost 7 bases, leaving 10 bases of the junction unmatched. This chain's CDR3 is CASFRGSGGTTDTQYF. The CDR3 nucleotides are TGCGCCAGCTTTAGGGGTAGCGGGGGGACCACAGATACGCAGTATTTT.

CDR3 region: CASSLDKYNEQFF. In DNA, the CDR3 is TGCGCCAGCAGCCTCGACAAGTACAATGAGCAGTTCTTC. The chain couples TRBV4-3 to TRBJ2-1, with unresolved D. The length of the CDR3 is 13 residues. V lost 4 bases to trimming and J lost 4 bases, with 8 bases between them. Germline V gives CDR1 LGHNA, CDR2 YSLEER.

This rearrangement joins TRBV20-1 to TRBJ2-5; 8 bases fit TRBD1. In germline, CDR1 is DFQATT, CDR2 SNEGSKA (reference sequence). V dropped 5 bases and J dropped 7; count of bases not matched to a gene: 3. The CDR3 runs to 11 residues. CDR3 amino acids: CSALQGGTQYF. The CDR3 nucleotides are TGCAGTGCTTTACAGGGGGGGACCCAGTACTTC.

The V call is TRBV6-1, the J call TRBJ2-1; 9 positions agree with TRBD1. Per germline, CDR1 MNHNS and CDR2 SASEGT. V lost 10 bases and J lost 8; bases outside the gene matches: 12. The CDR3 sequence is 14 residues long. Written as DNA, the CDR3 is TGTGCCACTAAAGCCGGGACAGGGCCGTATGAGCAGTTCTTC. Translated: CATKAGTGPYEQFF.

The chain is built from TRBV10-3 and TRBJ2-5; D gene ambiguous. This CDR3 comprises 12 residues. Looked up from germline, CDR1 is ENHRY and CDR2 is SYGVKD. V was shortened by 7 bases and J by 4 bases, with 10 bases between the two germline ends. CDR3 sequence (DNA): TGTGCCATCAAGGCCGACGTAGAGACCCAGTACTTC. Translation: CAIKADVETQYF.

The sample holds a few counts of this clone. This sequence joins TRBV5-5 and TRBJ1-2; possibly TRBD1 for D (5 bases). Germline CDR1 reads SGHKS; CDR2 reads YYEKEE (reference sequence). Trimming removed 2 bases from V and 8 bases from J, with 13 bases in between. This CDR3 has 13 amino acids. The CDR3 region has the DNA TGTGCCAGCAGCTTCCCCGGGGACCGGGGCTACACCTTC. It encodes CASSFPGDRGYTF.

This clone is a singleton in its sample. The chain recombines TRBV5-6 with TRBJ2-2, with D perhaps given as TRBD1 or TRBD2 (5 bases each). Germline-derived CDR1 and CDR2 are SGHDT and YYEEEE. This CDR3 comprises 15 residues. Trimming took off 0 bases at V and 4 bases at J, with 10 bases between the two ends. CDR3 sequence: CASSLGGFPTGELFF. CDR3 coding DNA: TGTGCCAGCAGCTTGGGGGGGTTCCCCACCGGGGAGCTGTTTTTT. The whole variable domain, remainder taken from reference TRBV5-6 and TRBJ2-2, is DAGVTQSPTHLIKTRGQQVTLRCSPKSGHDTVSWYQQALGQGPQFIFQYYEEEERQRGNFPDRFSGHQFPNYSSELNVNALLLGDSALYLCASSLGGFPTGELFFGEGSRLTVL.

The chain couples TRBV18 to TRBJ2-7, with no clear D. V lost 4 bases, J lost 0 bases, and 4 bases lay in between. CDR1 and CDR2 (germline): KGHSH, LQKENI. This CDR3 contains 12 residues. The DNA of the CDR3 is TGTGCCAGCTCACGGGACTCCTACGAGCAGTACTTC. It translates to CASSRDSYEQYF.